This T cell receptor (beta chain) was obtained from a study of cytomegalovirus exposure and HLA in healthy donors. About this clone itself: Antigen unknown.

PCR amplification relied on 60 Vbeta primers (plus 13 Jbeta primers). The table came from immunoSEQ multiplex PCR; TCRdb's copy has only in-frame clones and leaves some out. The data show almost 200,000 clones, around 79% seen once. V lost 1 base and J lost 3, with 15 bases in between. Germline CDR1 reads SGHDT; CDR2 reads YYEEEE. The CDR3 totals 16 residues. Whole-study findings and limits: Near-uniform donor sequencing depth was presumed by presence/absence analyses. The dataset shows that most TCR sequences were rare, while some public TCRs occurred in many donors.

The rearrangement joins TRBV5-6 to TRBJ2-3; D is perhaps TRBD1 (5 bases). The receptor was derived from a male donor in good health and CMV-seropositive. The sample taken for sequencing was PBMCs. CDR3 DNA: TGTGCCAGCAGCTTGCATGGGGCAGGGCGTACAGATACGCAGTATTTT. Its protein is CASSLHGAGRTDTQYF.